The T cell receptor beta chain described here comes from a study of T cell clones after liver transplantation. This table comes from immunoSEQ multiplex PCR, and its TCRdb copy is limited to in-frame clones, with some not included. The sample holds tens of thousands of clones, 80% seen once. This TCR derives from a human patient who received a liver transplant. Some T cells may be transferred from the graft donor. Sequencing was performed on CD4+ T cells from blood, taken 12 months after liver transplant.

CDR3 amino acids: CASSSAGGSGELFF. The CDR3 nucleotides are TGTGCCAGCAGCTCCGCGGGCGGTAGCGGGGAGCTGTTTTTT. The chain is built from TRBV7-9 and TRBJ2-2; weak D call: TRBD2 (5 bases). CDR1 SEHNR and CDR2 FQNEAQ come from the germline V gene (reference sequence). Trimming left V 4 bases short and J 7 bases short, with 13 bases between. This CDR3 has 14 amino acids.